A single sample gave rise to the 10 T cell receptor beta chains below, sequenced in a study of blood T cells in healthy people across ages. PCR was performed a second time for about 7 to 11 cycles using a sample-barcoded 5' primer and a J-beta primer mix. TCRdb re-analysed the 5' RACE reads in MiXCR, keeping a single row per CDR3 protein. The table records about a million distinct CDR3 sequences, roughly 43% of them present only once. Sequenced input: blood. The receptors were sampled from a man under 40 in good health.

The chain uses TRBV6-5 and TRBJ2-5; D is undetermined. The CDR3 length is 14 residues. V was cut by 6 bases and J by 2 bases, with 13 bases left in between. Germline CDR1 is MNHEY and CDR2 is SVGAGI. Here the CDR3 reads CASSPRPLQETQYF. In DNA form, the CDR3 reads TGTGCCAGCAGCCCACGGCCGTTACAAGAGACCCAGTACTTC.

Notes on this clonotype: The germline gene is not matched at one end of the junction; a read error may be the cause. The chain joins TRBV6-1 to TRBJ1-5, with D possibly TRBD1 on 5 matching bases. Germline lookup yields CDR1 MNHNS and CDR2 SASEGT. The length of the CDR3 is 15 residues. This chain's CDR3 is CASSVAGQSSQPQHF. CDR3 sequence (DNA): TGTGCCAGCAGCGTGGCGGGGCAGAGCAGTCAGCCCCAGCATTTT.

The rearrangement links TRBV14 to TRBJ2-7; D is uncertain. The CDR3 consists of 15 residues. Germline V gene data show CDR1 as SGHDN and CDR2 as FVKESK. The germline V and J ends were trimmed by 5 bases and 2 bases, with 16 bases remaining between them. This CDR3 reads CASSATTVLTYEQYF. The DNA of the CDR3 is TGTGCCAGCAGCGCCACGACCGTGCTTACCTACGAGCAGTACTTC.

The CDR3 loop reads CAWSTLAGLSSGANVLTF. The CDR3 coding sequence is TGTGCCTGGAGCACCTTAGCGGGGCTCAGCTCTGGGGCCAACGTCCTGACTTTC. The chain recombines TRBV30 with TRBJ2-6; 8 bases line up with TRBD2. CDR3 length: 18 residues. Germline V gene sequence: CDR1 GTSNPN, CDR2 SVGIG (reference sequence). V lost 3 bases, J lost 0 bases, and 10 bases stayed unmatched.

V and J are TRBV5-1 and TRBJ2-1; D perhaps matches TRBD1 (5 bases). The V gene lost 0 bases and the J gene lost 0 bases, with 10 bases spanning the gap. The CDR3 consists of 16 residues. Germline assignment: CDR1 SGHRS and CDR2 YFSETQ. DNA for the CDR3: TGCGCCAGCAGCTTGGTAGGGGCGACCTCCTACAATGAGCAGTTCTTC. Residues: CASSLVGATSYNEQFF.

This chain links TRBV6-6 with TRBJ2-1; D unclear. Trimming cost V 7 bases and J 0 bases, with 10 bases left between them. Germline CDR1 and CDR2: MNHNY and SVGAGI (reference sequence). This CDR3 has 14 amino acids. The CDR3 reads CASMGKSSYNEQFF. The CDR3 bases are TGTGCCAGCATGGGGAAAAGCTCCTACAATGAGCAGTTCTTC.

This CDR3 is CSARDLGTGRGYTF. DNA of the CDR3: TGCAGTGCTAGAGATTTAGGGACAGGGAGAGGCTACACCTTC. The chain combines TRBV20-1 with TRBJ1-2, with 9 nucleotides matching TRBD1. The CDR3 contains 14 residues. V trimming: 0 bases; J trimming: 8 bases; junction bases outside the gene matches: 7. The germline V gene has CDR1 DFQATT and CDR2 SNEGSKA (reference sequence).

Worth noting for this clonotype: This may be a read error, as it is one base from a much larger clone. The chain combines TRBV6-6 with TRBJ2-7; 7 nucleotides match TRBD1. The J call may be mistaken, given a closer DNA end match to TRBJ2-5. Germline V gene sequence: CDR1 MNHNY, CDR2 SVGAGI (reference sequence). The CDR3 has 14 amino acids. The CDR3 sequence is CASSLSRGRGTQYF. The CDR3 nucleotides are TGTGCCAGCAGCCTCTCGAGGGGGCGAGGGACCCAGTACTTC.

The chain is built from TRBV3-1 and TRBJ1-2, with D perhaps matching TRBD1 (5 bases). V lost 4 bases to trimming and J lost 4 bases, with 16 bases between them. The germline CDR1 and CDR2 sequences are LGHDT and YNNKEL (reference sequence). The CDR3 is 15 amino acids. CDR3 region: CASSPSGREFYGYTF. The CDR3 coding sequence is TGTGCCAGCAGCCCCTCCGGCAGGGAGTTCTATGGCTACACCTTC.

V gene TRBV11-1 combines with J gene TRBJ2-2, with 7 bases aligning to TRBD1. Germline V CDR1 and CDR2: SGHAT, FQDESV (reference sequence). After removal of 1 base from V and 7 bases from J, the junction contained 6 bases not matched to a gene. The CDR3 totals 15 residues. CDR3 amino acids: CASSLEGGKIGELFF. As DNA, the CDR3 is TGTGCCAGCAGCTTAGAAGGGGGCAAGATCGGGGAGCTGTTTTTT.